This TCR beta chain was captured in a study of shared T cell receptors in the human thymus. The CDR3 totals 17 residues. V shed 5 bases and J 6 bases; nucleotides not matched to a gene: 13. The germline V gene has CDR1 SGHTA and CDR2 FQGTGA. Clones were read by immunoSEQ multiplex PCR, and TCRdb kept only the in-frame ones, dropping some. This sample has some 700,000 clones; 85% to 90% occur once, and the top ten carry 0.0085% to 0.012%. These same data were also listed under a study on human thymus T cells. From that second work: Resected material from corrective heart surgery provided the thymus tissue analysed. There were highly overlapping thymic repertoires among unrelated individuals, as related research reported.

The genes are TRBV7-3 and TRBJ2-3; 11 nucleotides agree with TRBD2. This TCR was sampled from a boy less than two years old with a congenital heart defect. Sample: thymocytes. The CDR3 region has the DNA TGTGCCAGCAGCGCGAGCGGGACTAGCGGCCCGGGGGATACGCAGTATTTT. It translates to CASSASGTSGPGDTQYF. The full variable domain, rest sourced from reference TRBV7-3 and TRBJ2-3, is GAGVSQTPSNKVTEKGKYVELRCDPISGHTALYWYRQSLGQGPEFLIYFQGTGAADDSGLPNDRFFAVRPEGSVSTLKIQRTERGDSAVYLCASSASGTSGPGDTQYFGPGTRLTVL.